This T cell receptor (beta chain) was identified in a study of T cells in Graves' hyperthyroidism and ophthalmopathy. Notes on the study in general: Ophthalmopathy onset followed model prediction by a median about six months.

V was shortened by 4 bases and J by 1 base, with 12 bases between the two germline ends. This CDR3 region has 15 residues. The CDR3 regions of TCR beta were amplified from RNA transcripts. The TCR CDR3 first-round RT-PCR relied on the HTBI primer set. From the multiplex PCR reads, TCRdb called clonotypes with MiXCR, one entry per CDR3 protein. The sample includes some 550,000 distinct CDR3 sequences, around 16% seen only once; the top ten take approximately 3.5%. This clonotype appeared many times. Its antigen remains unknown. The sequenced sample consisted of blood. This chain uses TRBV12-3 or TRBV12-4 with TRBJ2-3; either TRBD1 or TRBD2 may fit D (6 bases each). This clonotype was obtained from a woman aged 40 to 55 with Graves' ophthalmopathy. CDR3 nucleotides: TGTGCCAGCAGTTGGGGGGACACCGGCACAGATACGCAGTATTTT. The encoded protein is CASSWGDTGTDTQYF.